The source of this T cell receptor (beta chain) is a study of T cell repertoires in cytomegalovirus infection. Study-wide points: Dominant in the ex vivo response were TCR beta clonotypes restricted by HLA-C and specific for CMV.

Trimming left V 5 bases short and J 6 bases short, with 17 bases between. The CDR3 is 15 amino acids. CDR1 is MNHNS, CDR2 SASEGT, per germline. Worth noting for this clonotype: Its antigen is not known.

TCRdb redid the calling of the reads with MiXCR, one entry per CDR3 protein. The table records 250,000 to 300,000 distinct CDR3 sequences, roughly 15% of them present only once. This receptor was identified in a human donor in good health (CMV status not recorded). Some clones in this sample may be carry-over from other donors' samples. The chain is built from TRBV6-1 and TRBJ1-5, with a weak D call TRBD1 (6 bases). The sample comprised PBMCs. The DNA for the CDR3 is TGTGCCAGCAGTCCGATTTTGGGGACACGTCAGCCCCAGCATTTT. Protein: CASSPILGTRQPQHF.